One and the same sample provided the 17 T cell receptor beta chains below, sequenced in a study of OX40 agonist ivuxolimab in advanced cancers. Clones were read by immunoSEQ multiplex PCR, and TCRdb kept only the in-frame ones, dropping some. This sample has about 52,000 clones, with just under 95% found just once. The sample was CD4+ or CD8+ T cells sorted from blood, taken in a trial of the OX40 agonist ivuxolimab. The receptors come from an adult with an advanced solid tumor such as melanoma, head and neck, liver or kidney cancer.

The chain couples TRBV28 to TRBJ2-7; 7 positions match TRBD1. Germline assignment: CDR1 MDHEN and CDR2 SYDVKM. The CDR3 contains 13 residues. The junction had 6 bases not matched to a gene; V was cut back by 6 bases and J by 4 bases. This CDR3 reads CASSGSGGYEQYF. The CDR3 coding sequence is TGTGCCAGCAGCGGCTCAGGGGGTTACGAGCAGTACTTC. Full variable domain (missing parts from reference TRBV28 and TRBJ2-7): DVKVTQSSRYLVKRTGEKVFLECVQDMDHENMFWYRQDPGLGLRLIYFSYDVKMKEKGDIPEGYSVSREKKERFSLILESASTNQTSMYLCASSGSGGYEQYFGPGTRLTVT.

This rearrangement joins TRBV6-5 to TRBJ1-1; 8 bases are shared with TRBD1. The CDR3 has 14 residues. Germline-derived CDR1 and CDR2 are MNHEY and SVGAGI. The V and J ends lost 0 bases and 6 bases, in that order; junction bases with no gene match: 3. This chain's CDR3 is CASSYSAQGAEAFF. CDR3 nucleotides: TGTGCCAGCAGTTACTCCGCACAGGGGGCTGAAGCTTTCTTT.

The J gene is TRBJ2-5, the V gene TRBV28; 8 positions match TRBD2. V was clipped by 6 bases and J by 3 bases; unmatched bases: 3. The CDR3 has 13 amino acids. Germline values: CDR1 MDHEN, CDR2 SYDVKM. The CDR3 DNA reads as TGTGCCAGCAGCCTCGGGAGGGAAGAGACCCAGTACTTC. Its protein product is CASSLGREETQYF. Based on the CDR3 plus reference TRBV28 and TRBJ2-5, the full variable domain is DVKVTQSSRYLVKRTGEKVFLECVQDMDHENMFWYRQDPGLGLRLIYFSYDVKMKEKGDIPEGYSVSREKKERFSLILESASTNQTSMYLCASSLGREETQYFGPGTRLLVL.

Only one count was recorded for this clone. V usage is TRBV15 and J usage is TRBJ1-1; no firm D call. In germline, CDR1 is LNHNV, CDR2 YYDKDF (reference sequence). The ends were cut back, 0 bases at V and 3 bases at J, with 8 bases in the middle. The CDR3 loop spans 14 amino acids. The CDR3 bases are TGTGCCACCAGCAGAGATGAAAGCTACACTGAAGCTTTCTTT. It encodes CATSRDESYTEAFF.

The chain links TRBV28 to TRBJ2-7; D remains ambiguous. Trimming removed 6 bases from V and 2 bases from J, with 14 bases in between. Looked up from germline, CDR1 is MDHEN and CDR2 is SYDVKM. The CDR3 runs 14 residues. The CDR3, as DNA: TGTGCCAGCAGACCTCTAGTTAACCCCTACGAGCAGTACTTC. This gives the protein CASRPLVNPYEQYF.

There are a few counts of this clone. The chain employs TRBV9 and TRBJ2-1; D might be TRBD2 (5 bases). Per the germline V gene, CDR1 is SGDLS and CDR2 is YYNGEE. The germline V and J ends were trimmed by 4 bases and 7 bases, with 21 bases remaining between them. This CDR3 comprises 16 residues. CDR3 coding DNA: TGTGCCAGCAGCCCCCCTGTAGGTAGTGGGAGAAATGAGCAGTTCTTC. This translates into CASSPPVGSGRNEQFF.

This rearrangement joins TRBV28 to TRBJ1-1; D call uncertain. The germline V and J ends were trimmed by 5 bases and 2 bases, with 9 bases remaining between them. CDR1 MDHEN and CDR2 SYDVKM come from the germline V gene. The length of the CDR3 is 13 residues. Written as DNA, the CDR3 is TGTGCCAGCAGTGTCAATTTTAACACTGAAGCTTTCTTT. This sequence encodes CASSVNFNTEAFF.

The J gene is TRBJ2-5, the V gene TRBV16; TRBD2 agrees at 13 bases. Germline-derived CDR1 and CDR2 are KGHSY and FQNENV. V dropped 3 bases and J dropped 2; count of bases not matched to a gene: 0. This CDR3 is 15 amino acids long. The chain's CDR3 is CASSQTSGRQETQYF. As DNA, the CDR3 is TGTGCCAGCAGCCAGACTAGCGGGAGGCAAGAGACCCAGTACTTC. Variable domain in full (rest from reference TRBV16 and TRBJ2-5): GEEVAQTPKHLVRGEGQKAKLYCAPIKGHSYVFWYQQVLKNEFKFLISFQNENVFDETGMPKERFSAKCLPNSPCSLEIQATKLEDSAVYFCASSQTSGRQETQYFGPGTRLLVL.

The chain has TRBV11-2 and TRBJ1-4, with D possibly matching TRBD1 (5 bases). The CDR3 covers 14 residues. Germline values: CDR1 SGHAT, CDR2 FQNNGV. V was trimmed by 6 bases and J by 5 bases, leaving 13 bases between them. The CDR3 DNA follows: TGTGCCAGCAGACCAGGGACGAAGAATGAAAAACTGTTTTTT. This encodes CASRPGTKNEKLFF.

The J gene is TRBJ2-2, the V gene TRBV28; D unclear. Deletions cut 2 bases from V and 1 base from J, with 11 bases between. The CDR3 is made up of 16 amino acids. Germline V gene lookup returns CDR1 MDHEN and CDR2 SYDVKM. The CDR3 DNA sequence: TGTGCCAGCAGTTTAGCGGTTAAGGGGAACACCGGGGAGCTGTTTTTT. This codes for CASSLAVKGNTGELFF.

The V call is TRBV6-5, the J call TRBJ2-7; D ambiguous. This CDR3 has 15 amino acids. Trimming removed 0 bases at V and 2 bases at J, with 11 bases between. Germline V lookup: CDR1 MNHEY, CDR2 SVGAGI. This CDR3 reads CASSYSAEAPYEQYF. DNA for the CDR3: TGTGCCAGCAGTTACTCGGCAGAGGCGCCCTACGAGCAGTACTTC.

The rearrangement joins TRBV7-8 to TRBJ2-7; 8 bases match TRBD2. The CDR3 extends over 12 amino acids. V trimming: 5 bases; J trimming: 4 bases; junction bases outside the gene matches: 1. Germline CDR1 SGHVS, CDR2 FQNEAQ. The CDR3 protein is CASSPGGYEQYF. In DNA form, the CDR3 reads TGTGCCAGCAGCCCGGGAGGGTACGAGCAGTACTTC. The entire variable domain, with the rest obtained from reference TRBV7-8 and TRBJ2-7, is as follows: GAGVSQSPRYKVAKRGQDVALRCDPISGHVSLFWYQQALGQGPEFLTYFQNEAQLDKSGLPSDRFFAERPEGSVSTLKIQRTQQEDSAVYLCASSPGGYEQYFGPGTRLTVT.

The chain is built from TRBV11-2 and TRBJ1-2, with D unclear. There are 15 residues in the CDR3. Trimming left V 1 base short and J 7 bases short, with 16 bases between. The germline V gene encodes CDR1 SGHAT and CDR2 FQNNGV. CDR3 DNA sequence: TGTGCCAGCAGCTTAGCCGCTTCAGGAGCTGGTGGCTACACCTTC. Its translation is CASSLAASGAGGYTF.

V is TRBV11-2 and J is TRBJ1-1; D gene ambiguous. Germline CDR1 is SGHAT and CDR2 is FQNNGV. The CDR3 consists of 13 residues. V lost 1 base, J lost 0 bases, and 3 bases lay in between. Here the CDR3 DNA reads TGTGCCAGCAGCTTAGGAATGAACACTGAAGCTTTCTTT. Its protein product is CASSLGMNTEAFF.

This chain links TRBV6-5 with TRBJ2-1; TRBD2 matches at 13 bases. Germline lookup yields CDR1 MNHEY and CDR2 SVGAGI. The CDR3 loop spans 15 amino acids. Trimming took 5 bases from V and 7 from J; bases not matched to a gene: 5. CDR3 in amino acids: CASSPPGLAGNEQFF. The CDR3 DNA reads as TGTGCCAGCAGTCCTCCGGGACTAGCGGGAAATGAGCAGTTCTTC.

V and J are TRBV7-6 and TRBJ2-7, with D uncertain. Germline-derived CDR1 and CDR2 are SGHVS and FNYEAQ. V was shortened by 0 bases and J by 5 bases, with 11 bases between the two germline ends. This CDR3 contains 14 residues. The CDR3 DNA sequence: TGTGCCAGCAGCTTAGCGGGTGTTGGACACGAGCAGTACTTC. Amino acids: CASSLAGVGHEQYF.

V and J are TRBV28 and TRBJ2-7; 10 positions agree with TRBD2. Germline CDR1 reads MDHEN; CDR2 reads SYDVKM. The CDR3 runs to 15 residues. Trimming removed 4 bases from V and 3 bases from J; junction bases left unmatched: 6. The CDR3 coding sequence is TGTGCCAGCAGTTCCTCTAGCGGGAGTTACTACGAGCAGTACTTC. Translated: CASSSSSGSYYEQYF.